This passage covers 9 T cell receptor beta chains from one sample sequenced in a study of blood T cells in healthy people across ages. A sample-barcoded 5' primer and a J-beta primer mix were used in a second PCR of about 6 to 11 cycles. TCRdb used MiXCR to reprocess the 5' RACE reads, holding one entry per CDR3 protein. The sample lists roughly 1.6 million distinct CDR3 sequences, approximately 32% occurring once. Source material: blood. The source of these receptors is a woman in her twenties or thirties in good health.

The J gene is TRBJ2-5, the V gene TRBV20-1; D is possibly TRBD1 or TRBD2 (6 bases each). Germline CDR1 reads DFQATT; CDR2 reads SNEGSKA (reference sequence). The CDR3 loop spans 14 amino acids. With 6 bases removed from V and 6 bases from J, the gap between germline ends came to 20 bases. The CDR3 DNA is TGCAGTGCCATAGGGGGGTTGGGGGAACAGACCCAGTACTTC. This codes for CSAIGGLGEQTQYF.

CDR3 region: CSAQGAFTGELFF. CDR3 sequence (DNA): TGCAGTGCACAGGGGGCATTCACCGGGGAGCTGTTTTTT. V gene TRBV20-1 combines with J gene TRBJ2-2; TRBD1 matches at 9 bases. With 6 bases clipped from V and 4 bases from J, the junction kept 3 bases outside the gene matches. Germline CDR1 is DFQATT and CDR2 is SNEGSKA (reference sequence). The CDR3 extends over 13 amino acids.

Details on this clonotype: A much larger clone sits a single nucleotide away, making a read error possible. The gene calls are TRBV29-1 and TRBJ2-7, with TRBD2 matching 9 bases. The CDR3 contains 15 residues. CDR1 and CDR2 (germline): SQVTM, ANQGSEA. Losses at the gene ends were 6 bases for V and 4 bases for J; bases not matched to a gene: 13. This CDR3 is CSVSGPSGIGYEQYF. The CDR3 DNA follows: TGCAGCGTGTCCGGGCCTAGCGGGATTGGATACGAGCAGTACTTC.

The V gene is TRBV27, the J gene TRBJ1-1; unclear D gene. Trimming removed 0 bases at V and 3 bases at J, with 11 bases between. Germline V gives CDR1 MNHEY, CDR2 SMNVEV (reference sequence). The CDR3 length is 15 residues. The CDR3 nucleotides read TGTGCCAGCAGTTTATCGACTCCCCGAGACACTGAAGCTTTCTTT. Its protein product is CASSLSTPRDTEAFF.

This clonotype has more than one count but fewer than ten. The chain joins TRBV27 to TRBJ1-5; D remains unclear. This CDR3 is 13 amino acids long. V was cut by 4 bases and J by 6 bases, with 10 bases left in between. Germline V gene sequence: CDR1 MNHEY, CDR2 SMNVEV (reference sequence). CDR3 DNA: TGTGCCAGCAGTTACGAGGGTAGTCAGCCCCAGCATTTT. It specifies CASSYEGSQPQHF.

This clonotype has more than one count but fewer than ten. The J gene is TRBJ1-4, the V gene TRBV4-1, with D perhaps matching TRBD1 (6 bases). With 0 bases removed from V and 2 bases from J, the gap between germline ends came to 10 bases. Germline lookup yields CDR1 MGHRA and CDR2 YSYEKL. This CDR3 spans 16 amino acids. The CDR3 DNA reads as TGCGCCAGCAGCCAAGACCTCAGGGGTACTAATGAAAAACTGTTTTTT. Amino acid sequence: CASSQDLRGTNEKLFF.

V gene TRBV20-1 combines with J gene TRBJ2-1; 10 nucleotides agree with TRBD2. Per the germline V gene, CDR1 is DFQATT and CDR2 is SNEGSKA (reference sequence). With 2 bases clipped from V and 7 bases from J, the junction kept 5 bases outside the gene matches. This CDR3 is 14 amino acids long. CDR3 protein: CSARLAGAGNEQFF. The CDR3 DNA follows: TGCAGTGCTAGACTAGCGGGAGCTGGGAATGAGCAGTTCTTC.

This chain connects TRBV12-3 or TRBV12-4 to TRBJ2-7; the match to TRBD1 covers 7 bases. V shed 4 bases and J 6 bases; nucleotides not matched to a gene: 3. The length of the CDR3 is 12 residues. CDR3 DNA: TGTGCCAGCAGTTCGGACAGGCTCGAGCAGTACTTC. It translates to CASSSDRLEQYF.

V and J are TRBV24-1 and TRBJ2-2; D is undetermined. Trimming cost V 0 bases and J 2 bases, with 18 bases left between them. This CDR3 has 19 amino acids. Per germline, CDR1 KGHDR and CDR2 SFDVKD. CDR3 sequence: CATSDLRYSASPNTGELFF. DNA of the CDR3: TGTGCCACCAGTGATTTGCGTTATTCTGCCTCGCCTAACACCGGGGAGCTGTTTTTT.